The sequence of this T cell receptor (beta chain) was determined in a study of blood T cell repertoires in COVID-19. Background on the study: Whether acute or convalescent, the COVID-19 samples came from the United States, Italy and Spain. Nucleic acid was either cDNA or gDNA, and it came from T cells, B-cell-depleted T cells, or PBMCs.

This CDR3 is built from 16 residues. J lost 2 bases, V lost 5 bases, and 9 bases had no gene match. Germline V CDR1 and CDR2: WSHSY, SAAADI. Authors' data handling: Amplified reference gene primers provided the basis for estimating nucleated cell counts. Clones were read by immunoSEQ multiplex PCR, and TCRdb kept only the in-frame ones, dropping some. V and J calls and clone size are those listed in that table; D and trimming were worked out from the DNA. The data hold some 80,000 clones, with around 83% observed a single time. The specimen was peripheral blood. This receptor was obtained from a woman in her sixties or seventies with acute or convalescent COVID-19. The rearrangement uses TRBV10-2 and TRBJ2-7, with 10 bases that match TRBD2. The CDR3 DNA reads TGCGCCAGCAGTCTCCTGAGCGGGAGGGCTCCCTACGAGCAGTACTTC. Translation gives CASSLLSGRAPYEQYF.